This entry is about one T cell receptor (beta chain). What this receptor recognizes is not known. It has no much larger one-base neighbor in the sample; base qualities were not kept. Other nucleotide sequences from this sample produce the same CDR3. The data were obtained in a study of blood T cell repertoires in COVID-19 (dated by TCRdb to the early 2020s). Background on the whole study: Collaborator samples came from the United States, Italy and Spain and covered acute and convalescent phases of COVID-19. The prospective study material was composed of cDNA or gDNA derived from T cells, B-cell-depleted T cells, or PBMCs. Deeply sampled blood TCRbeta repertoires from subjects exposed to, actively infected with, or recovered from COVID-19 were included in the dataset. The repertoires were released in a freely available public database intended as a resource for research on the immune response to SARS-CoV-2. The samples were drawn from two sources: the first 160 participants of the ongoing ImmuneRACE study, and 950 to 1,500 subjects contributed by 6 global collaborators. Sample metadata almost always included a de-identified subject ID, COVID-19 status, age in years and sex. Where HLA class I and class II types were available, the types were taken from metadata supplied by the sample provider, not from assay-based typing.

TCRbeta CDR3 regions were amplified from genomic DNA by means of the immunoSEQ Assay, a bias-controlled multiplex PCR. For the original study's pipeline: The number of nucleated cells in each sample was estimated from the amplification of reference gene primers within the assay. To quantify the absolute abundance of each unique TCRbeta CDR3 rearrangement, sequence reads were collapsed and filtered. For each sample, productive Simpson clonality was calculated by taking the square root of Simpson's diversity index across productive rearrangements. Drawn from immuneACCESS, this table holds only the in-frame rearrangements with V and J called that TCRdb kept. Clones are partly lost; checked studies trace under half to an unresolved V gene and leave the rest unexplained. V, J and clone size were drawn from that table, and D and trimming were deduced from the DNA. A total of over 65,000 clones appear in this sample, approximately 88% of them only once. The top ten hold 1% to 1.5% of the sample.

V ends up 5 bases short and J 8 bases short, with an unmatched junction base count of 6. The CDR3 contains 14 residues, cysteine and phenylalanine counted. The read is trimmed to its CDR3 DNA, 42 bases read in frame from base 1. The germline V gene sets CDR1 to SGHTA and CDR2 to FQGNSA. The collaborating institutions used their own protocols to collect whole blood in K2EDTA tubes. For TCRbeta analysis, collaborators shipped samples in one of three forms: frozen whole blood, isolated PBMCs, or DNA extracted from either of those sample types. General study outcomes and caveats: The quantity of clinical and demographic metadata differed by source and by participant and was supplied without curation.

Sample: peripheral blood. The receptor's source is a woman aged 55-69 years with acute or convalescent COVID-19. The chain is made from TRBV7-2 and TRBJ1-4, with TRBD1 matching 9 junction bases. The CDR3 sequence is CASSPGQGREKLFF. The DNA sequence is TGTGCCAGCAGCCCGGGACAGGGACGCGAAAAACTGTTTTTT.